This TCR beta chain stems from a study of T cells in Graves' hyperthyroidism and ophthalmopathy. Patients aged 18 to 65 had newly diagnosed hyperthyroidism lasting under 2 months. Using RNA transcripts as the source, TCR beta CDR3 regions were amplified. The TCR CDR3 was amplified in a first-round RT-PCR using the HTBI primer set. One entry per CDR3 protein results from TCRdb running MiXCR on the multiplex PCR reads. This table has about 200,000 distinct CDR3 sequences, about a sixth appearing once. There are many counts of this clonotype. Its cognate antigen is unknown. Study-wide points: Most clonotypes that expanded in the thyroid above 0.001 also showed up in blood.

Trimming took off 6 bases at V and 1 base at J, with 15 bases between the two ends. This CDR3 region has 15 residues. The receptor was derived from a woman aged 50 to 60 with Graves' hyperthyroidism. The V call is TRBV12-3 or TRBV12-4, the J call TRBJ1-1, with no clear D. Source material: blood. The CDR3 sequence: CASSHPGEGNTEAFF. The CDR3 DNA sequence: TGTGCCAGCAGCCATCCCGGGGAGGGGAACACTGAAGCTTTCTTT.